This T cell receptor beta chain appears in the sequencing data of a study of blood T cell repertoires in COVID-19. Study-wide background: Samples taken during acute and convalescent COVID-19 were collected in the United States, Italy and Spain.

This table comes from immunoSEQ multiplex PCR, and its TCRdb copy is limited to in-frame clones, with some not included. Of fewer than 90,000 clones listed, 70% to 90% are singletons. The CDR3 sequence is 13 residues long. Trimming shortened V by 7 bases and J by 0 bases, and 8 bases separated the two germline ends. CDR1 and CDR2 (germline): KGHDR, SFDVKD. The sequencing input was peripheral blood. This receptor was taken from a human donor in a cohort sampled during active COVID-19. The chain joins TRBV24-1 to TRBJ1-1; possible D gene TRBD1, 6 bases. The CDR3 bases are TGTGCCACCAGGGACAGCATGAACACTGAAGCTTTCTTT. Translated, it gives CATRDSMNTEAFF.